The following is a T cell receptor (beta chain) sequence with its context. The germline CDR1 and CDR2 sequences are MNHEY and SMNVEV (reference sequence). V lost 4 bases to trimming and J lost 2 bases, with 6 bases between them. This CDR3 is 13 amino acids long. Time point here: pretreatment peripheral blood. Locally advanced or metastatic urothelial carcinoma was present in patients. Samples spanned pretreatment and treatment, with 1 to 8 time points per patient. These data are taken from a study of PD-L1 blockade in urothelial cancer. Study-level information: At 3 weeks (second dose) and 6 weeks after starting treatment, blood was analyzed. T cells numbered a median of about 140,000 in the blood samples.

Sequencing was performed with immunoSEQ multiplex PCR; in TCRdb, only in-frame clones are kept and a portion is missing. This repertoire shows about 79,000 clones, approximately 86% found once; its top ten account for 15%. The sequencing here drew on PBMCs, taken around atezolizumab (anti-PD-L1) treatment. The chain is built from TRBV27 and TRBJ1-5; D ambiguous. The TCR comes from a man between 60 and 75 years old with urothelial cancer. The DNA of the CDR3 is TGTGCCAGCAGTTCAGGTGGCAATCAGCCCCAGCATTTT. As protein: CASSSGGNQPQHF.